This TCR delta chain comes out of a study of Vδ1+ human thymocytes. Study-wide results and caveats: Unlike peripheral blood Vdelta1+ controls, thymic delta-chain sequences included roughly 18% Vdelta2 and few Vdelta3. Bulk data may be misread because of unexpected Vdelta2 sequences. TRG sequences recurred across donors, whereas TRD sequences stayed essentially private. Highly polyclonal TRG and TRD repertoires with Gaussian CDR3 length distributions appeared in thymus.

Purity of the sorted Vdelta1+ thymocytes ranged from about 98% to 99.6%. In its sample, this clone was seen a few times. Its antigen remains unidentified. RNA was extracted from the cells and then reverse transcribed. The CDR3 regions were amplified by multiplex PCR from V-gene primers to a constant-region primer. TCRdb fed the multiplex PCR reads to CATT. Found here are roughly 50,000 delta-chain clones, about a sixth of them singletons; the top ten hold approximately 0.54%. This CDR3 spans 24 amino acids. Germline CDR1 TSWWSYY, CDR2 QGS. J lost 0 bases, V lost 0 bases, and 23 bases had no gene match. The origin of this receptor is a boy in the first two years of life who had congenital heart surgery. The sequenced material came from Vdelta1+ gamma-delta thymocytes from the thymus. Subset specified: FACS-sorted CD3+ TCRalphabeta- TCRVdelta1+ TCRVdelta2- thymocytes. The chain couples TRDV1 to TRDJ1; 12 positions match TRDD3. The CDR3 DNA follows: TGTGCTCTTGGGGAACTAGGCCCAAGGCCCCTTCATTTACTGGGGGATACTAACACCGATAAACTCATCTTT. It yields the protein CALGELGPRPLHLLGDTNTDKLIF.